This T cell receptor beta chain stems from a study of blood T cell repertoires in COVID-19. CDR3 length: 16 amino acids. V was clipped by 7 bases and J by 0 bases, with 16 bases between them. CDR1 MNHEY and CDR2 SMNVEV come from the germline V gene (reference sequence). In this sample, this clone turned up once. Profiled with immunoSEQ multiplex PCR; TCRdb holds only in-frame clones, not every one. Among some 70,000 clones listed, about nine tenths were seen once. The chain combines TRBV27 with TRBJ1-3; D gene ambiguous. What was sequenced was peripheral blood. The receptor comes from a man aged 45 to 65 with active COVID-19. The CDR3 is CASKGLDFNSGNTIYF. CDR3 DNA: TGTGCCAGCAAAGGGCTGGACTTCAACTCTGGAAACACCATATATTTT.